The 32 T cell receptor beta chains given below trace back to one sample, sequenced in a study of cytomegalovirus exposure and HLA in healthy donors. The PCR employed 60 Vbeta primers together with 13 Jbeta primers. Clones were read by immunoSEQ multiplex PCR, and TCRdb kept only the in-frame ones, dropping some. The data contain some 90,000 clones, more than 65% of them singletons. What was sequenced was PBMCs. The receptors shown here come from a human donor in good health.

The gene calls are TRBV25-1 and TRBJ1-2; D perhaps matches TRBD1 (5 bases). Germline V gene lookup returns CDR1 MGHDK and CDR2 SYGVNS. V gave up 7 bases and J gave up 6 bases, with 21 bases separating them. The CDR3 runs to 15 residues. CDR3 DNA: TGTGCCAGCAAGGATGGCGGGGGTTTAGGTCATGGCTACACCTTC. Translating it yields CASKDGGGLGHGYTF.

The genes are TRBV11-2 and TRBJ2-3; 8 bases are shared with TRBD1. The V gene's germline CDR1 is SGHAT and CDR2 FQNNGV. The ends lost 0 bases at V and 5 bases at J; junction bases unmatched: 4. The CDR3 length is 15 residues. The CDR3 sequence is CASSLDRGPIDTQYF. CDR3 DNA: TGTGCCAGCAGCTTAGACAGGGGGCCGATAGATACGCAGTATTTT.

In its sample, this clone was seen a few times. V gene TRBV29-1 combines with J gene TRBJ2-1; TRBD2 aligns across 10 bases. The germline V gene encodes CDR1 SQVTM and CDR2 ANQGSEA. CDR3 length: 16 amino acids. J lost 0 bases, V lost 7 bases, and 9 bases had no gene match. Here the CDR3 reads CSGSGRMGSSYNEQFF. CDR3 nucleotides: TGCAGCGGTAGCGGGAGGATGGGGAGCTCCTACAATGAGCAGTTCTTC.

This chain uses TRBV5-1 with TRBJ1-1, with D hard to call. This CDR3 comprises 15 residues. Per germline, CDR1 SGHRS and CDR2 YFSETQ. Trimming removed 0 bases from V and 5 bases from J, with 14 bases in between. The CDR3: CASSLVTAGETEAFF. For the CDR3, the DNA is TGCGCCAGCAGCTTGGTCACGGCGGGAGAGACTGAAGCTTTCTTT.

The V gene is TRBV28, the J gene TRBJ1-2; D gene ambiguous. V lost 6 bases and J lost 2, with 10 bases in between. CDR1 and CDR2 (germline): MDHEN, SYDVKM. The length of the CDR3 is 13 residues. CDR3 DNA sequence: TGTGCCAGCAGGAAAAGAGCCAACTATGGCTACACCTTC. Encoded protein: CASRKRANYGYTF.

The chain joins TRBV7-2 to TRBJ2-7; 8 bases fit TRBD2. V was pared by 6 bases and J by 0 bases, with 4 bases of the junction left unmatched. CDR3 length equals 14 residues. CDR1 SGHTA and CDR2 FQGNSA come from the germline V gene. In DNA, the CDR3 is TGTGCCAGCAGTCCCGGGACTAGCTCCTACGAGCAGTACTTC. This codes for CASSPGTSSYEQYF.

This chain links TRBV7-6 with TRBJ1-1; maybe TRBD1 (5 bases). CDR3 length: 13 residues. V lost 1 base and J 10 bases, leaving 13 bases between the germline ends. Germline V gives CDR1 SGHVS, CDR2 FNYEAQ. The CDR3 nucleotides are TGTGCCAGCAGCTTAGACAGGAAAAGTGGAGCTTTCTTT. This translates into CASSLDRKSGAFF.

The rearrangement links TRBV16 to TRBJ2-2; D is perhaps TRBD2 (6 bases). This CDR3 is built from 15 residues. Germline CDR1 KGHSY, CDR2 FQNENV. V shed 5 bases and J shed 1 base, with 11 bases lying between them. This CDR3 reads CASSGAGWNTGELFF. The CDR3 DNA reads TGTGCCAGCAGCGGAGCGGGCTGGAACACCGGGGAGCTGTTTTTT.

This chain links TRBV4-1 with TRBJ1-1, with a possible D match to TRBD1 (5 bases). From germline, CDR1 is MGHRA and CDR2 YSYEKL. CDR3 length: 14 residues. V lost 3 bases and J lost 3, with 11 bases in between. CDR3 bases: TGCGCCAGCAGCCACCCAGGGCTGGACACTGAAGCTTTCTTT. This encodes CASSHPGLDTEAFF.

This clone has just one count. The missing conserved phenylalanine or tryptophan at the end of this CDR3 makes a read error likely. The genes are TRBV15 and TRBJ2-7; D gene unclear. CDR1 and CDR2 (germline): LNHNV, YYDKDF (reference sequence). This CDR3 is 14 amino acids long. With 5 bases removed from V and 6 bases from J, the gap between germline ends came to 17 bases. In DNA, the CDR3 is TGTGCCACCAGCCCTAACCCAGCATGGGGCGAGCAGTACCTC. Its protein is CATSPNPAWGEQYL.

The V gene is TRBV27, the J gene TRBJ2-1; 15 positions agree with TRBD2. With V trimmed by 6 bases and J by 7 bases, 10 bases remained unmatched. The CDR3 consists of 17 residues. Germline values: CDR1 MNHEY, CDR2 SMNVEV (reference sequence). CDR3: CASSPLTGTSGRNEQFF. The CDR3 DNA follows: TGTGCCAGCAGCCCATTAACCGGGACTAGCGGGAGGAATGAGCAGTTCTTC.

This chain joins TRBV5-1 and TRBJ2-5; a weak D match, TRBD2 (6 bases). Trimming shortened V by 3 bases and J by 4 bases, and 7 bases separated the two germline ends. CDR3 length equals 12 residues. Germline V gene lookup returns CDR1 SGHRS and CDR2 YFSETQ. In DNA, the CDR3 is TGCGCCAGCAGCTGGGACTTAGAGACCCAGTACTTC. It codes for CASSWDLETQYF. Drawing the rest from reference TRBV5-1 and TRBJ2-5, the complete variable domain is KAGVTQTPRYLIKTRGQQVTLSCSPISGHRSVSWYQQTPGQGLQFLFEYFSETQRNKGNFPGRFSGRQFSNSRSEMNVSTLELGDSALYLCASSWDLETQYFGPGTRLLVL.

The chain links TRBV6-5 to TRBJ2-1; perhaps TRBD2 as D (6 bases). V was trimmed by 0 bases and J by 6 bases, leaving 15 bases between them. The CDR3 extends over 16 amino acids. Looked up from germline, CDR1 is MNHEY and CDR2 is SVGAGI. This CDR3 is CASSYSGARGGNEQFF. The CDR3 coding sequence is TGTGCCAGCAGTTACTCCGGGGCAAGGGGAGGCAATGAGCAGTTCTTC.

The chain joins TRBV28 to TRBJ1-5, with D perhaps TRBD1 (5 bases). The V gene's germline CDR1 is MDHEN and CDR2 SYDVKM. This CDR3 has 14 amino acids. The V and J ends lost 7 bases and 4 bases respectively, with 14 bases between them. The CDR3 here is CASIFGGVNQPQHF. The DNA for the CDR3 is TGTGCCAGCATTTTTGGGGGGGTTAATCAGCCCCAGCATTTT.

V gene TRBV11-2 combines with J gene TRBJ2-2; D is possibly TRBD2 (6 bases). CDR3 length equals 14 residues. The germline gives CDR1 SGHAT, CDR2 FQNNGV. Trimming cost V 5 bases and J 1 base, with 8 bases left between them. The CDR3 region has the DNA TGTGCCAGCAGCCCGGGAGTGAACACCGGGGAGCTGTTTTTT. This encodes CASSPGVNTGELFF.

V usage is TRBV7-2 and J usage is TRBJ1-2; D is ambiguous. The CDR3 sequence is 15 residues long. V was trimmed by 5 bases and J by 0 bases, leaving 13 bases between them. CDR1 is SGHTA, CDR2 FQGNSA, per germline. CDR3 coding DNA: TGTGCCAGCAGCCCCCGGCAGGCAGCTAACTATGGCTACACCTTC. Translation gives CASSPRQAANYGYTF.

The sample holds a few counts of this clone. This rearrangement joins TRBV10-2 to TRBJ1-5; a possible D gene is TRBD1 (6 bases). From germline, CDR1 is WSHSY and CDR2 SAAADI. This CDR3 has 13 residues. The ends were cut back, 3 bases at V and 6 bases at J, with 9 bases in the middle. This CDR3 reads CASSDGGRQPQHF. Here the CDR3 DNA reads TGCGCCAGCAGTGATGGGGGCCGTCAGCCCCAGCATTTT.

Here the CDR3 DNA reads TGTGCCAGCAGCCTAGGACTAGCGGGGGCCTACGAGCAGTACTTC. Its translation: CASSLGLAGAYEQYF. The chain uses TRBV7-6 and TRBJ2-7, with 13 bases fitting TRBD2. The germline V gene encodes CDR1 SGHVS and CDR2 FNYEAQ. Unmatched junction bases numbered 3, after V lost 5 bases and J lost 2 bases. The CDR3 runs to 15 residues. Full variable domain (outside the CDR3, taken from reference TRBV7-6 and TRBJ2-7): GAGVSQSPRYKVTKRGQDVALRCDPISGHVSLYWYRQALGQGPEFLTYFNYEAQQDKSGLPNDRFSAERPEGSISTLTIQRTEQRDSAMYRCASSLGLAGAYEQYFGPGTRLTVT.

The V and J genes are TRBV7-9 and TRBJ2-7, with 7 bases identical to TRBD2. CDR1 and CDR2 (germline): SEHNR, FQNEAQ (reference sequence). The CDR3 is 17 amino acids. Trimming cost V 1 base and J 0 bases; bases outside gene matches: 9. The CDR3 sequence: CASSLGGLPGTSYEQYF. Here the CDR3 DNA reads TGTGCCAGCAGCTTAGGGGGACTACCAGGAACCTCCTACGAGCAGTACTTC.

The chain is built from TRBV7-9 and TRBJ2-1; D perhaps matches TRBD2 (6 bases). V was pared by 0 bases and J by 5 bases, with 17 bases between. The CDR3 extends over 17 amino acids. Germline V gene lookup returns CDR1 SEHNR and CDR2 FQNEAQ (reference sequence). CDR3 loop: CASSLAFGTPRDNEQFF. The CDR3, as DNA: TGTGCCAGCAGCTTAGCCTTCGGGACTCCCCGGGACAATGAGCAGTTCTTC.

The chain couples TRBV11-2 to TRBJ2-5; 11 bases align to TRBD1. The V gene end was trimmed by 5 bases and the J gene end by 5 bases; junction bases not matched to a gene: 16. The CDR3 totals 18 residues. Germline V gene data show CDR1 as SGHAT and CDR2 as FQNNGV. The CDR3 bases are TGTGCCAGCAGCCCTTGGAGGGTGCCGGGACAGGGGGAGGAGACCCAGTACTTC. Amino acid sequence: CASSPWRVPGQGEETQYF.

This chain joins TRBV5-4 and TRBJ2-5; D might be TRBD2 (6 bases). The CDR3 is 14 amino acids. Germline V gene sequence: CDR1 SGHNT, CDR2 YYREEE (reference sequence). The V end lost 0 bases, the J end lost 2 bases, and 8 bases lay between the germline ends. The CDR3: CASSLGGVQETQYF. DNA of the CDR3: TGTGCCAGCAGCTTGGGGGGGGTACAAGAGACCCAGTACTTC. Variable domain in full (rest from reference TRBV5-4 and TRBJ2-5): ETGVTQSPTHLIKTRGQQVTLRCSSQSGHNTVSWYQQALGQGPQFIFQYYREEENGRGNFPPRFSGLQFPNYSSELNVNALELDDSALYLCASSLGGVQETQYFGPGTRLLVL.

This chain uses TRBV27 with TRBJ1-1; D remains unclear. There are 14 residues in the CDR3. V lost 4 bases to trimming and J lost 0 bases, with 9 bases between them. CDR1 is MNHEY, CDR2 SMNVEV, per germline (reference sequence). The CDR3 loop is CASSSQLMNTEAFF. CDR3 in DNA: TGTGCCAGCAGTTCCCAGTTAATGAACACTGAAGCTTTCTTT.

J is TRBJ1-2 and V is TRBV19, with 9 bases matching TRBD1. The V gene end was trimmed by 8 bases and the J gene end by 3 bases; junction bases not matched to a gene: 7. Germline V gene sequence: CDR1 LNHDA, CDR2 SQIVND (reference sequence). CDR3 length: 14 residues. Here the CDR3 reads CASGPRDRDYGYTF. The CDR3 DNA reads TGTGCCAGTGGACCCCGGGACAGGGACTATGGCTACACCTTC.

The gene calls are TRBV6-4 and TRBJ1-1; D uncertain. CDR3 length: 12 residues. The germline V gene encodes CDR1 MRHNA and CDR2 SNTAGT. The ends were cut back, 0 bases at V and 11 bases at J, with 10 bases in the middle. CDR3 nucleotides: TGTGCCAGCAGTGACTCTACCGGGAAGGCTTTCTTT. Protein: CASSDSTGKAFF.

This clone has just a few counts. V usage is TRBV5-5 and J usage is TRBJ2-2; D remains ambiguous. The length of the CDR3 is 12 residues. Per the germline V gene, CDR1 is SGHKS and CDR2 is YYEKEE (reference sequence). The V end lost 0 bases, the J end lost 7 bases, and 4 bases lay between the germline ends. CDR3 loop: CASSLVLGELFF. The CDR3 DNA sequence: TGTGCCAGCAGCTTGGTCCTCGGGGAGCTGTTTTTT.

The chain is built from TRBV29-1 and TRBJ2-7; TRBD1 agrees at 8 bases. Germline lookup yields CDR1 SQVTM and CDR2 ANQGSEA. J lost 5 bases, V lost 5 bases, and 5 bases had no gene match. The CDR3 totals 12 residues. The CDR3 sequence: CSVRTGTDEQYF. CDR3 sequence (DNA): TGCAGCGTTAGGACAGGGACCGACGAGCAGTACTTC.

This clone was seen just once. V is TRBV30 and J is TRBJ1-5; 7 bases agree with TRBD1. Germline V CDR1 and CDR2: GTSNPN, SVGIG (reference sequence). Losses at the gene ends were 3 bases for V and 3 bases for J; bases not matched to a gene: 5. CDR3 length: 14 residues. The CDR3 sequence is CAWRGDRANQPQHF. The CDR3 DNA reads TGTGCCTGGAGAGGAGACAGGGCCAATCAGCCCCAGCATTTT.

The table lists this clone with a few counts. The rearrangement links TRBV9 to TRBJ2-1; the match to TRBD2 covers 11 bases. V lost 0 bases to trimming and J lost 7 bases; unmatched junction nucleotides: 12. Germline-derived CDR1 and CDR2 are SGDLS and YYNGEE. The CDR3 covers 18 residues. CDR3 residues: CASSVAGVVAGGPNEQFF. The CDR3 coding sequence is TGTGCCAGCAGCGTAGCTGGGGTGGTAGCGGGGGGGCCAAATGAGCAGTTCTTC.

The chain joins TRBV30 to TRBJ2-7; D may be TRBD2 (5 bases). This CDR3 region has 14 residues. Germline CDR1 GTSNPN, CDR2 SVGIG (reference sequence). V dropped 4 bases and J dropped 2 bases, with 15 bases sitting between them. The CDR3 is CAWTQLTGTYEQYF. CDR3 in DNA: TGTGCCTGGACCCAGCTTACCGGGACCTACGAGCAGTACTTC. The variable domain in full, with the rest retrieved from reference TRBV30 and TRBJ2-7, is SQTIHQWPATLVQPVGSPLSLECTVEGTSNPNLYWYRQAAGRGLQLLFYSVGIGQISSEVPQNLSASRPQDRQFILSSKKLLLSDSGFYLCAWTQLTGTYEQYFGPGTRLTVT.

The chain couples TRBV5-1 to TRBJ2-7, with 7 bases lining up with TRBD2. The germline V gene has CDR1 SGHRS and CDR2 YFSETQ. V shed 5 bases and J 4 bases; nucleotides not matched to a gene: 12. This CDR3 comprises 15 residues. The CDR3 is CASRGSSGATYEQYF. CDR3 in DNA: TGCGCCAGCAGGGGCTCTAGCGGTGCGACGTACGAGCAGTACTTC.

The CDR3 spells CASSGFIYGYTF. The CDR3 nucleotides read TGTGCCAGCAGTGGCTTCATTTATGGCTACACCTTC. The rearrangement links TRBV28 to TRBJ1-2; D is uncertain. The CDR3 sequence is 12 residues long. Looked up from germline, CDR1 is MDHEN and CDR2 is SYDVKM. Trimming left V 5 bases short and J 5 bases short, with 9 bases between.